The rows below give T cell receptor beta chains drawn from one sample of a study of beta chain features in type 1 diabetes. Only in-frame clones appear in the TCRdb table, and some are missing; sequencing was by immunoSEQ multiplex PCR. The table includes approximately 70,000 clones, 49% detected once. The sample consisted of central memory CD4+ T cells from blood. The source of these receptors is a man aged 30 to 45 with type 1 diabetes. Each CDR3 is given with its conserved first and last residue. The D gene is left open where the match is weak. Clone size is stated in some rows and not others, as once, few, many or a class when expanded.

TGTGCCAGTAGTAGGCAAGACAAGTACGAGCAGTACTTC CASSRQDKYEQYF . . TRBJ2-7 TRBV19 13
TGTGCCATCAGTGAGAGCGGACAGGCTAATGAAAAACTGTTTTTT CAISESGQANEKLFF few TRBD1 TRBJ1-4 TRBV10-3 15
TGTGCCAGCAGTTACCGGATGACAGCCTACGAGCAGTACTTC CASSYRMTAYEQYF . . TRBJ2-7 TRBV6-5 14
TGTGCCACCAGCGGACGACAGGCGATCTCTGGAAACACCATATATTTT CATSGRQAISGNTIYF . . TRBJ1-3 TRBV15 16
TGTGCCAGCAGGTTCGGGTCCACAGATACGCAGTATTTT CASRFGSTDTQYF few . TRBJ2-3 TRBV6-5 13
TGTGCCAGCTCACAGGGGGCGGACTATGGCTACACCTTC CASSQGADYGYTF few TRBD1 TRBJ1-2 TRBV18 13
TGTGCCAGCAGAAAGGATGCGGGCTCCTACGAGCAGTACTTC CASRKDAGSYEQYF few . TRBJ2-7 TRBV2 14
TGTGCCAGCAGCGTACTCGGCAATCAGCCCCAGCATTTT CASSVLGNQPQHF . . TRBJ1-5 TRBV11-2 13
TGTGCCAGCAGCTTGGGGCGGGGGGATTACAATGAGCAGTTCTTC CASSLGRGDYNEQFF . TRBD2 TRBJ2-1 TRBV11-3 15
TGCGCCAGCAGCCAAGTGGTAATCCGGTCCTACGAGCAGTACTTC CASSQVVIRSYEQYF . . TRBJ2-7 TRBV4-1 15
TGTGCCAGCAGTCCTGACAGGGCGGGGGAGCTGTTTTTT CASSPDRAGELFF . TRBD1 TRBJ2-2 TRBV27 13
TGTGCCAGTAGTGTCTCCGGGACAGGACAGCCCCAGCATTTT CASSVSGTGQPQHF . TRBD1 TRBJ1-5 TRBV19 14
TGTGCCAGCAGCTTAAGCGTGACCCAGTACTTC CASSLSVTQYF few . TRBJ2-5 TRBV7-2 11
TGTGCCAGCAGCTCTTTAGCCAGGGATTCACCCCTCCACTTT CASSSLARDSPLHF . . TRBJ1-6 TRBV5-6 14
TGTGCCAGCAGCGAAACTAGCGGGACCTACGAGCAGTACTTC CASSETSGTYEQYF . TRBD2 TRBJ2-7 TRBV7-8 14
TGTGCCAGCAGCCCCTGGCCGGGGACTAGCACAGATACGCAGTATTTT CASSPWPGTSTDTQYF . . TRBJ2-3 TRBV21-1 16
TGTGCCAGCATGGGCAGGCAGGGGGCCAACGTCCTGACTTTC CASMGRQGANVLTF . . TRBJ2-6 TRBV5-4 14
TGCGCCAGCAGCTCCCGACAGGGCGATGGCTACACCTTC CASSSRQGDGYTF . TRBD1 TRBJ1-2 TRBV5-1 13
TGTGCCAGCAGTTATATCCCGAACACCGGGGAGCTGTTTTTT CASSYIPNTGELFF . . TRBJ2-2 TRBV5-5 14
TGTGCCAGCAGCCGCTGGACAGGTCGGGCTTTCTTT CASSRWTGRAFF . TRBD1 TRBJ1-1 TRBV7-2 12
TGTGCCAGCGGGGCAGGCGGCACTGAAGCTTTCTTT CASGAGGTEAFF . . TRBJ1-1 TRBV6-6 12
TGTGCCAGCAGCTCCCGCGGCGCCGGAGTCACAGATACGCAGTATTTT CASSSRGAGVTDTQYF . . TRBJ2-3 TRBV7-2 16